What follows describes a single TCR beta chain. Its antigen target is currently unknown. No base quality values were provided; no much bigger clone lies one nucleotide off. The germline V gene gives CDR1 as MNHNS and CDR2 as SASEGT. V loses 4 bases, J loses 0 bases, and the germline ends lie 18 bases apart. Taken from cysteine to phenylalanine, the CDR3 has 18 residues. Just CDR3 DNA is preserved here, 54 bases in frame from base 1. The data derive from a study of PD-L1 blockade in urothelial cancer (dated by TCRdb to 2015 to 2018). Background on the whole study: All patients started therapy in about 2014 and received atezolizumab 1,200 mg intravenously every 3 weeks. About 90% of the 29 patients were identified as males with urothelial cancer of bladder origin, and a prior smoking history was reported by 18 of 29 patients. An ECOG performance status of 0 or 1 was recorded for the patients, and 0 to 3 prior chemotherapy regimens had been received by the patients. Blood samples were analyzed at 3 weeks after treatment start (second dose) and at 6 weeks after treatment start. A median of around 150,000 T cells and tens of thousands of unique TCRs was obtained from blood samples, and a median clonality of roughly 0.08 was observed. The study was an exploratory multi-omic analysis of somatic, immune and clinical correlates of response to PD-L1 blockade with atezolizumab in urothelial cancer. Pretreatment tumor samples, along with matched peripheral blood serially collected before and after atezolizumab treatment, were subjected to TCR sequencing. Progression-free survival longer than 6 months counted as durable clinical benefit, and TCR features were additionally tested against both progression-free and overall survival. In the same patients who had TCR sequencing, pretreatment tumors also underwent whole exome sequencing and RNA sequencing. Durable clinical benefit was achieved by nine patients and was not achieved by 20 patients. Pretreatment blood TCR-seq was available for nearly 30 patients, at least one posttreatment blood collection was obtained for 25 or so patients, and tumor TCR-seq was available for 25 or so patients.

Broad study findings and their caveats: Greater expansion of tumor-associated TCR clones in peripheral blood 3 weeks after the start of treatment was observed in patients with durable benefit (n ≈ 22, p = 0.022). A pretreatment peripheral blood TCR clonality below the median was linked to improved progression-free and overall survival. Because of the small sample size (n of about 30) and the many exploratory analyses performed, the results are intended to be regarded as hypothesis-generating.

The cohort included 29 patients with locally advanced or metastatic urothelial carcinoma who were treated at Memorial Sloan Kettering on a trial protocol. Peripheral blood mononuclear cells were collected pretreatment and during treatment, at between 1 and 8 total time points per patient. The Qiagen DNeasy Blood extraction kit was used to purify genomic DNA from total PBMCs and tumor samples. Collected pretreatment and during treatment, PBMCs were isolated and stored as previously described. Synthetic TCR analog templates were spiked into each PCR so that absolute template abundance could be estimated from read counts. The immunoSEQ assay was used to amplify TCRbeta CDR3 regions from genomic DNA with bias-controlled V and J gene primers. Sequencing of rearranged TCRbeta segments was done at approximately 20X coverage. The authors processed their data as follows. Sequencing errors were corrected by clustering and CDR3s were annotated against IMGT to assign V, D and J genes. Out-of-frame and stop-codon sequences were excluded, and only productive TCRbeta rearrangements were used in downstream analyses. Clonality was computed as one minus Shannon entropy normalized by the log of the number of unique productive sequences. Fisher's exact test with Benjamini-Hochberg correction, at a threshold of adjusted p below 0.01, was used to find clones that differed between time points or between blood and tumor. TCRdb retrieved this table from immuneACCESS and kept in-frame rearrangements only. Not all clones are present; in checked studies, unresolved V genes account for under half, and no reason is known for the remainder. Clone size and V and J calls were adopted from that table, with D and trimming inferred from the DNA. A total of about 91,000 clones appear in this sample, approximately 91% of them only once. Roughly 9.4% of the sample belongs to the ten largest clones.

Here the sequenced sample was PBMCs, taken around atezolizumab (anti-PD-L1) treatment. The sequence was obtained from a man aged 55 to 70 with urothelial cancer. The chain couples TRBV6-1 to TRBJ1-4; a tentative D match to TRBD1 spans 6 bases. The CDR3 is CASSGPGTLSSTNEKLFF. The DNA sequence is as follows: TGTGCCAGCAGTGGACCCGGGACACTTTCTTCAACTAATGAAAAACTGTTTTTT.